The rows below give T cell receptor beta chains drawn from one sample of a study of cytomegalovirus exposure and HLA in healthy donors. Using immunoSEQ multiplex PCR, the repertoire was profiled, and TCRdb retains in-frame clones only, with some absent. This sample has 150,000 to 200,000 clones; around 90% occur once, and the top ten carry 1.5% to 2%. Material for sequencing was PBMCs. Receptors were obtained from a woman under 30 in good health and CMV-seronegative. CDR3s include the opening cysteine and the closing phenylalanine or tryptophan. A D gene is named only where the DNA matches it firmly. Expanded clones are given a class, and other clones once, few, many or no size at all.

abundance | j_gene | len | v_gene | d_gene | CDR3aa | CDR3nt
NA | TRBJ2-3 | 16 | TRBV4-2 | NA | CASSQSPGKATDTQYF | TGTGCCAGCAGCCAGTCCCCCGGGAAAGCGACAGATACGCAGTATTTT
NA | TRBJ2-3 | 19 | TRBV7-9 | NA | CASSTRGGTSETSTDTQYF | TGTGCCAGCAGCACGAGGGGGGGAACTAGCGAAACTAGCACAGATACGCAGTATTTT
NA | TRBJ1-2 | 13 | TRBV27 | TRBD1 | CASSPQGAKGYTF | TGTGCCAGCAGTCCACAGGGGGCGAAAGGCTACACCTTC
NA | TRBJ2-5 | 14 | TRBV12-5 | TRBD1 | CASGSGQIQETQYF | TGTGCTAGTGGTTCGGGACAGATCCAAGAGACCCAGTACTTC
NA | TRBJ1-1 | 14 | TRBV19 | TRBD1 | CASSLRTGALEAFF | TGTGCCAGTAGTCTCCGGACAGGGGCCCTTGAAGCTTTCTTT
few | TRBJ1-1 | 15 | TRBV29-1 | TRBD1 | CSVRGSTGENTEAFF | TGCAGCGTCAGGGGGTCGACAGGGGAGAACACTGAAGCTTTCTTT
NA | TRBJ1-2 | 13 | TRBV11-3 | NA | CASSRGGDYGYTF | TGTGCCAGCAGCCGGGGGGGCGACTATGGCTACACCTTC
NA | TRBJ2-3 | 16 | TRBV5-1 | TRBD1 | CASSLTGGFSTDTQYF | TGCGCCAGCAGCCTAACAGGGGGCTTTAGCACAGATACGCAGTATTTT
few | TRBJ1-1 | 17 | TRBV4-1 | NA | CASSQERSRGFDTEAFF | TGCGCCAGCAGCCAAGAGAGGAGTAGGGGTTTTGACACTGAAGCTTTCTTT
NA | TRBJ1-1 | 16 | TRBV6-1 | NA | CASSEALWQGDTEAFF | TGTGCCAGCAGTGAAGCGCTGTGGCAGGGCGACACTGAAGCTTTCTTT
NA | TRBJ1-4 | 15 | TRBV6-1 | TRBD1 | CASSEGGTEGEKLFF | TGTGCCAGCAGTGAAGGAGGGACAGAAGGGGAAAAACTGTTTTTT
NA | TRBJ2-3 | 17 | TRBV2 | TRBD2 | CASSSFSAGDIGNTQYF | TGTGCCAGCAGTTCCTTTAGCGCGGGAGATATAGGAAATACGCAGTATTTT
NA | TRBJ2-3 | 15 | TRBV6-1 | TRBD1 | CASSEGTGATDTQYF | TGTGCCAGCAGTGAGGGGACAGGGGCCACAGATACGCAGTATTTT
NA | TRBJ1-3 | 14 | TRBV30 | NA | CAWSVRGAGNTIYF | TGTGCCTGGAGTGTACGGGGGGCTGGAAACACCATATATTTT
NA | TRBJ1-2 | 12 | TRBV28 | TRBD1 | CASSLDRGLYTF | TGTGCCAGCAGTTTAGACAGGGGGCTATACACCTTC
NA | TRBJ2-5 | 13 | TRBV7-6 | NA | CASSPGQMETQYF | TGTGCCAGCAGTCCTGGACAGATGGAGACCCAGTACTTC
NA | TRBJ2-2 | 13 | TRBV10-1 | TRBD2 | CASGLEGTGELFF | TGCGCCAGCGGACTAGAGGGCACCGGGGAGCTGTTTTTT
NA | TRBJ2-5 | 16 | TRBV6-1 | TRBD2 | CASSEEARGGQETQYF | TGTGCCAGCAGTGAAGAGGCGCGGGGGGGCCAAGAGACCCAGTACTTC
NA | TRBJ1-5 | 15 | TRBV18 | NA | CASSPLRHSNQPQHF | TGTGCCAGCTCACCTCTTCGACATAGCAATCAGCCCCAGCATTTT
NA | TRBJ2-1 | 15 | TRBV4-2 | TRBD2 | CASSQDELAGNEQFF | TGTGCCAGCAGCCAAGATGAACTAGCGGGCAATGAGCAGTTCTTC
NA | TRBJ1-2 | 13 | TRBV19 | NA | CASSNQGLYGYTF | TGTGCCAGTAGTAATCAGGGGCTCTATGGCTACACCTTC
once | TRBJ2-3 | 15 | TRBV5-1 | TRBD2 | CASSLGLAGLDTQYF | TGCGCCAGCAGCTTGGGACTAGCGGGATTGGATACGCAGTATTTT
NA | TRBJ2-1 | 20 | TRBV21-1 | NA | CASSKWRAASGRSTYNEQFF | TGTGCCAGCAGCAAATGGAGGGCGGCTAGCGGGAGGAGTACATACAATGAGCAGTTCTTC
NA | TRBJ2-7 | 14 | TRBV5-1 | TRBD2 | CASSFDGTKAEQYF | TGCGCCAGCAGCTTTGACGGGACTAAAGCCGAGCAGTACTTC
NA | TRBJ2-5 | 12 | TRBV9 | NA | CASRGLQETQYF | TGTGCCAGCCGCGGGCTCCAAGAGACCCAGTACTTC
once | TRBJ1-1 | 15 | TRBV4-1 | NA | CASSHQQGRNTEAFF | TGCGCCAGCAGCCACCAACAGGGTAGGAACACTGAAGCTTTCTTT
NA | TRBJ2-7 | 18 | TRBV4-1 | TRBD2 | CASSQDTTGTSGRHEQYF | TGCGCCAGCAGCCAGGACACCACCGGGACTAGCGGGAGGCACGAGCAGTACTTC
NA | TRBJ2-3 | 16 | TRBV7-8 | TRBD2 | CASSLPGTSGTDTQYF | TGTGCCAGCAGCTTACCGGGGACTAGCGGCACAGATACGCAGTATTTT
few | TRBJ2-1 | 15 | TRBV19 | NA | CASSVQGPYYNEQFF | TGTGCCAGTAGTGTCCAGGGTCCCTACTACAATGAGCAGTTCTTC
NA | TRBJ2-7 | 12 | TRBV29-1 | TRBD1 | CSVGDSGREQYF | TGCAGCGTTGGGGACAGCGGCCGGGAGCAGTACTTC
few | TRBJ2-7 | 16 | TRBV5-1 | TRBD1 | CASSFGTVSASYEQYF | TGCGCCAGCAGCTTCGGGACAGTTTCGGCCTCCTACGAGCAGTACTTC
NA | TRBJ2-3 | 12 | TRBV28 | TRBD1 | CASRPGGQGEHF | TGTGCCAGCAGGCCCGGGGGACAGGGGGAACATTTT
NA | TRBJ2-2 | 15 | TRBV6-1 | TRBD1 | CASRTGTANTGELFF | TGTGCCAGCAGGACCGGGACAGCAAACACCGGGGAGCTGTTTTTT
NA | TRBJ1-2 | 15 | TRBV7-2 | NA | CASSLLLQTNYGYTF | TGTGCCAGCAGCTTACTTCTCCAGACTAACTATGGCTACACCTTC
NA | TRBJ2-5 | 18 | TRBV13 | TRBD1 | CASSLEGQGPSMQETQYF | TGTGCCAGCAGCTTAGAGGGACAGGGGCCCTCCATGCAAGAGACCCAGTACTTC
NA | TRBJ2-2 | 15 | TRBV27 | NA | CASSQDLWSAGELFF | TGTGCCAGCAGCCAAGATCTATGGAGCGCCGGGGAGCTGTTTTTT
once | TRBJ2-1 | 14 | TRBV19 | NA | CASNPGGDYNEQFF | TGTGCCAGTAACCCCGGCGGGGATTACAATGAGCAGTTCTTC
NA | TRBJ2-1 | 14 | TRBV4-2 | NA | CASSQGDSFNEQFF | TGTGCCAGCAGCCAAGGTGATAGTTTCAATGAGCAGTTCTTC
NA | TRBJ2-5 | 14 | TRBV5-1 | NA | CASSLVSGQETQYF | TGCGCCAGCAGCTTGGTCAGCGGCCAAGAGACCCAGTACTTC
NA | TRBJ2-2 | 15 | TRBV5-4 | TRBD2 | CASSSGLAGTGELFF | TGTGCCAGCAGCTCCGGACTAGCCGGCACCGGGGAGCTGTTTTTT
NA | TRBJ1-6 | 14 | TRBV7-9 | TRBD1 | CASSLEQGYSPLHF | TGTGCCAGCAGCTTAGAACAGGGGTATTCACCCCTCCACTTT
NA | TRBJ1-4 | 14 | TRBV18 | TRBD1 | CASSPGTGREKLFF | TGTGCCAGCTCACCCGGGACAGGACGGGAAAAACTGTTTTTT
NA | TRBJ2-1 | 15 | TRBV7-7 | TRBD2 | CASSLGTSGYHEQFF | TGTGCTAGCAGCTTAGGGACTAGCGGGTACCATGAGCAGTTCTTC
NA | TRBJ2-7 | 11 | TRBV20-1 | NA | CSAWTSLEQYF | TGCAGTGCGTGGACATCACTCGAGCAGTACTTC
NA | TRBJ2-7 | 15 | TRBV6-1 | NA | CASSAFGDPLYEQYF | TGTGCCAGCAGTGCCTTCGGGGATCCTCTCTACGAGCAGTACTTC
few | TRBJ2-7 | 16 | TRBV6-5 | NA | CASSYSSSGSSYEQYF | TGTGCCAGCAGTTACTCGTCCAGCGGAAGCTCCTACGAGCAGTACTTC
NA | TRBJ1-1 | 17 | TRBV30 | NA | CASSGGKGNYLNTGAFF | TGTGCCTCCTCCGGCGGGAAGGGTAACTATTTAAACACTGGAGCTTTCTTT
few | TRBJ2-7 | 14 | TRBV7-8 | NA | CASSPQRAGGEQYF | TGTGCCAGCAGCCCCCAGCGGGCCGGGGGCGAGCAGTACTTC